A selection of T cell receptor beta chains follows, all from one sample in a study of OX40 agonist ivuxolimab in advanced cancers. The protocol was immunoSEQ multiplex PCR, while the TCRdb copy is restricted to in-frame clones and leaves out a portion. The sample records 71,000 or so clones, around 80% being singletons. Sequenced here: CD4+ or CD8+ T cells sorted from blood, sampled in a trial of the OX40 agonist ivuxolimab. The receptors stem from an adult with an advanced solid tumor such as melanoma, head and neck, liver or kidney cancer. CDR3s include the opening cysteine and the closing phenylalanine or tryptophan. Each record gives: D gene, clone size, CDR3 length, J gene, V gene, CDR3 protein, CDR3 DNA. A D gene is named only where the DNA matches it firmly. Expanded clones are given a class, and other clones once, few, many or no size at all.

D: .
size: .
length: 13
J: TRBJ2-5
V: TRBV7-2
CDR3: CASSLLGVETQYF
DNA: TGTGCCAGCAGCTTGCTTGGGGTGGAGACCCAGTACTTC

D: TRBD2
size: .
length: 17
J: TRBJ2-4
V: TRBV27
CDR3: CASSFAWGKGTNGIQYF
DNA: TGTGCCAGCAGTTTTGCCTGGGGAAAAGGGACTAACGGCATTCAGTACTTC

D: TRBD1
size: .
length: 16
J: TRBJ1-2
V: TRBV4-2
CDR3: CASSQGMDRVMGGYTF
DNA: TGTGCCAGCAGCCAAGGAATGGACAGGGTGATGGGAGGCTACACCTTC

D: TRBD2
size: .
length: 16
J: TRBJ2-1
V: TRBV5-4
CDR3: CASSFYTGGSYNEQFF
DNA: TGTGCCAGCAGCTTCTACACGGGGGGCTCCTACAATGAGCAGTTCTTC

D: TRBD2
size: .
length: 14
J: TRBJ2-1
V: TRBV7-9
CDR3: CASSSLAVANEQFF
DNA: TGTGCCAGCAGCTCGCTAGCGGTCGCCAATGAGCAGTTCTTC

D: TRBD1
size: .
length: 17
J: TRBJ1-2
V: TRBV28
CDR3: CASSFMGQGAGEYGYTF
DNA: TGTGCCAGCAGTTTCATGGGACAGGGGGCCGGAGAGTATGGCTACACCTTC

D: TRBD1
size: .
length: 14
J: TRBJ1-2
V: TRBV19
CDR3: CASSIVGQTYGYTF
DNA: TGTGCCAGTAGTATTGTGGGACAGACCTATGGCTACACCTTC

D: TRBD1
size: .
length: 14
J: TRBJ1-2
V: TRBV28
CDR3: CASIWTGSDYGYTF
DNA: TGTGCCAGCATTTGGACAGGGTCCGACTATGGCTACACCTTC

D: .
size: .
length: 16
J: TRBJ1-3
V: TRBV30
CDR3: CAWTTYGGTSGNTIYF
DNA: TGTGCCTGGACCACCTATGGAGGGACCTCTGGAAACACCATATATTTT

D: TRBD1
size: .
length: 14
J: TRBJ2-5
V: TRBV5-1
CDR3: CASSQRQGQETQYF
DNA: TGCGCCAGCAGCCAAAGACAGGGCCAAGAGACCCAGTACTTC

D: .
size: few
length: 15
J: TRBJ2-6
V: TRBV5-4
CDR3: CASSFQGSGANVLTF
DNA: TGTGCCAGCAGCTTCCAGGGCTCTGGGGCCAACGTCCTGACTTTC

D: TRBD1
size: .
length: 19
J: TRBJ2-2
V: TRBV19
CDR3: CASSIPMGRGLGYTGELFF
DNA: TGTGCCAGTAGTATACCCATGGGCAGGGGGCTGGGGTACACCGGGGAGCTGTTTTTT

D: TRBD2
size: .
length: 11
J: TRBJ2-1
V: TRBV2
CDR3: CASSERGGTFF
DNA: TGTGCCAGCAGTGAGCGGGGGGGTACGTTCTTC

D: TRBD2
size: .
length: 15
J: TRBJ2-5
V: TRBV19
CDR3: CASRGLAGIQETQYF
DNA: TGTGCCAGTAGGGGACTAGCGGGGATACAAGAGACCCAGTACTTC

D: .
size: .
length: 15
J: TRBJ2-1
V: TRBV7-2
CDR3: CASIPPSGFGNEQFF
DNA: TGTGCCAGCATCCCTCCCTCCGGCTTTGGCAATGAGCAGTTCTTC